This TCR beta chain was documented in a study of T cell changes during pregnancy in multiple sclerosis. Germline CDR1 reads SGHRS; CDR2 reads YFSETQ. The CDR3 totals 12 residues. The V segment lost 4 bases and the J segment 6 bases; nucleotides outside the gene matches: 2. Clones were read by immunoSEQ multiplex PCR, and TCRdb kept only the in-frame ones, dropping some. The repertoire holds about 75,000 clones, approximately 93% seen once, with roughly 0.13% in the top ten. This chain joins TRBV5-1 and TRBJ2-3; 7 bases align to TRBD1. This receptor was obtained from a female donor with multiple sclerosis, enrolled in a pregnancy study. This specimen consisted of CD4+ T cells from peripheral blood mononuclear cells, obtained after pregnancy. The CDR3 protein is CASSVTGDTQYF. CDR3 bases: TGCGCCAGCAGCGTGACAGGGGATACGCAGTATTTT. Together with reference TRBV5-1 and TRBJ2-3, the CDR3 gives the full variable domain: KAGVTQTPRYLIKTRGQQVTLSCSPISGHRSVSWYQQTPGQGLQFLFEYFSETQRNKGNFPGRFSGRQFSNSRSEMNVSTLELGDSALYLCASSVTGDTQYFGPGTRLTVL.